Listed here are 24 T cell receptor beta chains from one sample, sequenced in a study of shared clonotypes between healthy human individuals. TCRdb keeps only in-frame clones here, not all; method: immunoSEQ multiplex PCR. Among a few million clones listed, around 90% were seen once. The sample consisted of naive CD4+ T cells sorted from blood. Sample subset: CD45RA+ positively selected. Every receptor here comes from a man aged 18-30 years in good health.

To note about this clone: This same CDR3 is encoded by further DNA sequences in the sample. This chain uses TRBV15 with TRBJ2-2; D is unresolved. Trimming removed 0 bases at V and 4 bases at J, with 9 bases between. The CDR3 runs 15 residues. CDR1 and CDR2 from the germline V gene are LNHNV and YYDKDF (reference sequence). The CDR3 bases are TGTGCCACCAGCAGAGATCGAGGTCCCACCGGGGAGCTGTTTTTT. Translation: CATSRDRGPTGELFF.

The V call is TRBV7-9, the J call TRBJ1-4, with D perhaps TRBD1 (6 bases). CDR3 length equals 14 residues. Between the trimmed V and J ends, which lost 5 bases and 1 base, there was a span of 8 bases. CDR1 SEHNR and CDR2 FQNEAQ come from the germline V gene (reference sequence). CDR3 DNA: TGTGCCAGCAGCCAGGGACAAACTAATGAAAAACTGTTTTTT. Translation gives CASSQGQTNEKLFF.

The gene calls are TRBV10-3 and TRBJ1-4, with D possibly being TRBD1 (5 bases). CDR1 and CDR2 (germline): ENHRY, SYGVKD. Trimming removed 0 bases at V and 10 bases at J, with 15 bases between. CDR3 length: 15 amino acids. The CDR3 spells CAISESPRDSGKLFF. CDR3 in DNA: TGTGCCATCAGTGAGTCTCCCCGGGACTCGGGAAAACTGTTTTTT.

Note on this clone: The identical CDR3 is also encoded by other nucleotide sequences in the sample. V gene TRBV5-4 combines with J gene TRBJ2-5; 7 positions agree with TRBD2. V gave up 0 bases and J gave up 1 base; unmatched junction bases: 3. CDR3 size: 15 residues. In germline, CDR1 is SGHNT, CDR2 YYREEE (reference sequence). The DNA of the CDR3 is TGTGCCAGCAGCTTGGTTGGCGGGGGCCAAGAGACCCAGTACTTC. Translated, it gives CASSLVGGGQETQYF.

The V and J genes are TRBV6-5 and TRBJ1-2, with D maybe TRBD1 (5 bases). CDR3 length equals 12 residues. Germline V lookup: CDR1 MNHEY, CDR2 SVGAGI. With 5 bases removed from V and 5 bases from J, the gap between germline ends came to 9 bases. The CDR3 nucleotides are TGTGCCAGCAGTCAGGGTTGGTATGGCTACACCTTC. This codes for CASSQGWYGYTF.

The chain has TRBV29-1 and TRBJ2-2, with a weak D call TRBD2 (5 bases). The ends were cut back, 7 bases at V and 3 bases at J, with 6 bases in the middle. CDR3 length: 11 amino acids. In germline, CDR1 is SQVTM, CDR2 ANQGSEA. CDR3 in DNA: TGCAGCGGGACTTACACCGGGGAGCTGTTTTTT. This codes for CSGTYTGELFF.

This clone appeared a single time. This sequence joins TRBV6-5 and TRBJ1-3, with no clear D. This CDR3 spans 16 amino acids. Trimming removed 0 bases at V and 7 bases at J, with 16 bases between. Germline lookup yields CDR1 MNHEY and CDR2 SVGAGI. CDR3 protein: CASSYSSWRLSNTIYF. DNA for the CDR3: TGTGCCAGCAGTTACTCATCGTGGAGGCTGTCGAACACCATATATTTT.

V and J are TRBV7-9 and TRBJ1-1, with 8 bases that match TRBD1. V trimming: 5 bases; J trimming: 2 bases; junction bases outside the gene matches: 4. This CDR3 comprises 14 residues. In germline, CDR1 is SEHNR, CDR2 FQNEAQ (reference sequence). In DNA, the CDR3 is TGTGCCAGCAGCCCAACAGGGGGAAACACTGAAGCTTTCTTT. As protein: CASSPTGGNTEAFF.

The chain uses TRBV18 and TRBJ2-7; TRBD1 aligns across 8 bases. Trimming cost V 4 bases and J 5 bases; bases outside gene matches: 10. Germline CDR1 KGHSH, CDR2 LQKENI. CDR3 size: 15 residues. The CDR3 here is CASSLARTGSHEQYF. The CDR3 nucleotides read TGTGCCAGCTCACTCGCTAGGACAGGGTCGCACGAGCAGTACTTC.

The chain uses TRBV18 and TRBJ2-3; TRBD2 aligns across 13 bases. CDR1 KGHSH and CDR2 LQKENI come from the germline V gene. CDR3 length: 17 amino acids. V shed 3 bases, J shed 1 base, and the junction held 4 bases outside the gene matches. This CDR3 reads CASSPSGLAGGTDTQYF. As DNA, the CDR3 is TGTGCCAGCTCACCTAGTGGACTAGCGGGGGGCACAGATACGCAGTATTTT.

The chain has TRBV4-3 and TRBJ2-7; no clear D. The V end was cut by 0 bases, the J end by 5 bases, with 11 bases between. This CDR3 contains 14 residues. Germline V CDR1 and CDR2: LGHNA, YSLEER. CDR3 protein: CASSQDDPPNEQYF. The CDR3 coding sequence is TGCGCCAGCAGCCAAGATGACCCCCCGAACGAGCAGTACTTC.

The rearrangement uses TRBV10-3 and TRBJ1-1, with D possibly being TRBD1 (6 bases). V was pared by 7 bases and J by 1 base, with 10 bases between. Germline V lookup: CDR1 ENHRY, CDR2 SYGVKD. The CDR3 loop spans 13 amino acids. CDR3 sequence reads: CAIKGGANTEAFF. The DNA of the CDR3 is TGTGCCATCAAGGGGGGCGCGAACACTGAAGCTTTCTTT.

V usage is TRBV30 and J usage is TRBJ1-5, with D possibly being TRBD1 (5 bases). Between the trimmed V and J ends, which lost 1 base and 0 bases, there was a span of 13 bases. From germline, CDR1 is GTSNPN and CDR2 SVGIG (reference sequence). The CDR3 has 16 amino acids. The CDR3 nucleotides are TGTGCCTGGAGTGCCCCCCAAGACAGTAGCAATCAGCCCCAGCATTTT. Translation: CAWSAPQDSSNQPQHF.

This sequence joins TRBV18 and TRBJ1-3; D is unresolved. V was clipped by 1 base and J by 0 bases, with 10 bases between them. The CDR3 loop spans 16 amino acids. The germline V gene has CDR1 KGHSH and CDR2 LQKENI. CDR3 region: CASSPQPGFSGNTIYF. The CDR3 DNA reads as TGTGCCAGCTCACCACAACCGGGGTTCTCTGGAAACACCATATATTTT.

The chain joins TRBV2 to TRBJ1-4; no clear D gene. V shed 4 bases and J shed 5 bases, with 17 bases lying between them. CDR1 and CDR2 (germline): SNHLY, FYNNEI. The CDR3 has 16 residues. Here the CDR3 reads CASSANLGGGNEKLFF. The CDR3, as DNA: TGTGCCAGCAGTGCGAACTTGGGTGGAGGCAATGAAAAACTGTTTTTT.

The chain has TRBV11-2 and TRBJ1-1, with TRBD1 as a possible D gene (5 bases). V was trimmed by 5 bases and J by 1 base, leaving 14 bases between them. This CDR3 spans 15 amino acids. The germline CDR1 and CDR2 sequences are SGHAT and FQNNGV. The CDR3 nucleotides are TGTGCCAGCAGCCGCCGAATGGGGGGGAACACTGAAGCTTTCTTT. It encodes CASSRRMGGNTEAFF.

The chain is built from TRBV11-2 and TRBJ2-3, with 8 bases lining up with TRBD2. The CDR3 extends over 18 amino acids. The ends lost 1 base at V and 0 bases at J; junction bases unmatched: 9. Germline V gene lookup returns CDR1 SGHAT and CDR2 FQNNGV. The CDR3 DNA is TGTGCCAGCAGCTTAGCTGTACTAGCGGCCACTAGCACAGATACGCAGTATTTT. Amino acid sequence: CASSLAVLAATSTDTQYF.

Concerning this clone: Additional DNA sequences in this sample encode the identical CDR3. The rearrangement joins TRBV2 to TRBJ1-1, with D uncertain. The CDR3 has 13 amino acids. The germline V gene encodes CDR1 SNHLY and CDR2 FYNNEI. With 3 bases removed from V and 2 bases from J, the gap between germline ends came to 7 bases. DNA for the CDR3: TGTGCCAGCAGTGAGCAGACTAACACTGAAGCTTTCTTT. It yields the protein CASSEQTNTEAFF.

The V call is TRBV30, the J call TRBJ1-5, with TRBD1 matching over 9 bases. CDR1 and CDR2 from the germline V gene are GTSNPN and SVGIG (reference sequence). V shed 4 bases, J shed 4 bases, and the junction held 8 bases outside the gene matches. The CDR3 has 15 residues. CDR3 nucleotide sequence: TGTGCCTGGACGCCGGGACAGGGACCTAATCAGCCCCAGCATTTT. It is translated as CAWTPGQGPNQPQHF.

This chain joins TRBV7-8 and TRBJ1-1; TRBD1 agrees at 8 bases. Germline V gene sequence: CDR1 SGHVS, CDR2 FQNEAQ. Losses at the gene ends were 3 bases for V and 3 bases for J; bases not matched to a gene: 3. The CDR3 is 14 amino acids. DNA of the CDR3: TGTGCCAGCAGCTTTACAGGGGGAGACACTGAAGCTTTCTTT. Translated: CASSFTGGDTEAFF. The variable domain in full, completed from reference TRBV7-8 and TRBJ1-1, reads GAGVSQSPRYKVAKRGQDVALRCDPISGHVSLFWYQQALGQGPEFLTYFQNEAQLDKSGLPSDRFFAERPEGSVSTLKIQRTQQEDSAVYLCASSFTGGDTEAFFGQGTRLTVV.

Here the CDR3 DNA reads TGTGCCAGCAGCGGAGAGTGGCCGAACACTGAAGCTTTCTTT. Its translation is CASSGEWPNTEAFF. This chain links TRBV2 with TRBJ1-1; no definite D call. V was cut by 6 bases and J by 1 base, with 12 bases left in between. Germline V lookup: CDR1 SNHLY, CDR2 FYNNEI. This CDR3 comprises 14 residues. Full variable domain (missing parts from reference TRBV2 and TRBJ1-1): EPEVTQTPSHQVTQMGQEVILRCVPISNHLYFYWYRQILGQKVEFLVSFYNNEISEKSEIFDDQFSVERPDGSNFTLKIRSTKLEDSAMYFCASSGEWPNTEAFFGQGTRLTVV.

The rearrangement uses TRBV6-6 and TRBJ1-2; weak D call: TRBD1 (5 bases). V lost 2 bases and J 0 bases, leaving 13 bases between the germline ends. Germline V CDR1 and CDR2: MNHNY, SVGAGI (reference sequence). The CDR3 covers 16 residues. In DNA form, the CDR3 reads TGTGCCAGCAGTTACCCCCAGGGACGAGCTAACTATGGCTACACCTTC. It is translated as CASSYPQGRANYGYTF.

V and J are TRBV4-1 and TRBJ2-7; TRBD2 might be the D (6 bases). The length of the CDR3 is 16 residues. Germline CDR1 and CDR2: MGHRA and YSYEKL. V dropped 2 bases and J dropped 6 bases, with 20 bases sitting between them. For the CDR3, the DNA is TGCGCCAGCAGCCAATCCCCGGGACTGGGTGAGAGCGAGCAGTACTTC. This codes for CASSQSPGLGESEQYF.

This chain links TRBV7-2 with TRBJ1-4; D unresolved. Trimming removed 2 bases at V and 0 bases at J, with 7 bases between. CDR1 is SGHTA, CDR2 FQGNSA, per germline. The CDR3 has 15 amino acids. The CDR3 coding sequence is TGTGCCAGCAGCTTATACGAGGCAACTAATGAAAAACTGTTTTTT. This encodes CASSLYEATNEKLFF.